This TCR beta chain is from a study of human T cells and chemical hapten exposure. TCRdb re-analysed the RACE reads in MiXCR, keeping a single row per CDR3 protein. The sample yields some 340,000 distinct CDR3 sequences, roughly 6.9% seen once. Time point defined: patch test 1, 2 weeks after DPC sensitization. Treatment specified: therapeutic diphenylcyclopropenone sensitization with weekly scalp DPC. Germline V gene data show CDR1 as LGHNA and CDR2 as YNFKEQ. This CDR3 is 18 amino acids long. V lost 1 base and J lost 0; bases outside the gene matches: 8. This TCR was sampled from a woman between 18 and 29 years old with alopecia areata. Some clones in this sample may be carry-over from other donors' samples. The J gene is TRBJ1-3, the V gene TRBV4-2; 8 bases match TRBD1. This material consisted of whole blood, taken in connection with sensitization to the hapten diphenylcyclopropenone (DPC). The chain's CDR3 is CASSQGRDRKYSGNTIYF. The CDR3 DNA sequence: TGTGCCAGCAGCCAAGGGAGGGACAGGAAATACTCTGGAAACACCATATATTTT.